This T cell receptor beta chain originates from a study of shared clonotypes between healthy human individuals (dated by TCRdb to the early 2020s). Notes on the research overall: The cohort included a few men and a couple of women between 18 and 49 years of age. For each donor, CD4 naive and CD4 memory were each given three plates, CD8 naive was given two plates, and CD8 memory was given one plate. Blood TCR repertoires of about five healthy adults were deeply sequenced to estimate repertoire size and the extent of clonotype sharing between individuals. To increase sequencing depth and limit assay-specific biases, different laboratories used diverse techniques to prepare libraries and sequence TCR repertoires. Between about 0.94 and 8.9 billion PBMCs per donor were obtained by leukapheresis.

Using the deep immunoSEQ assay, TCR CDR3 regions were amplified from genomic DNA by multiplex PCR. Genomic DNA extracted from each cell subset was distributed evenly over all wells of several immunoSEQ 96-well plates, and each plate served as one replicate. For sorted subsets, around 200 ng genomic DNA, equal to 30,000 to 35,000 T cell genomes, was loaded into each replicate PCR. Purified libraries were measured with a Qubit 3.0 fluorometer, size-checked on a Bioanalyzer 2100, and measured again with the KAPA Library Quantification kit. Each immunoSEQ 96-well plate was sequenced on its own single-read 150-cycle Illumina NextSeq 550 flow cell. Regarding the original processing steps: The immunoSEQ output contained only junctional sequences without quality scores, so filtering could not match that applied to full-length reads. Sequences were annotated with PyIR, a Python wrapper for IgBLAST v1.9, using IMGT germline references to assign V/J genes and CDR3. Reads were filtered out if the reads had weak V/J assignments (E-value above 1e-6), no CDR3, stop codons, out-of-frame junctions, or ambiguous translated residues. V3J clonotypes were defined as sequences sharing the same inferred V gene, J gene, and CDR3 amino acid sequence. Percentage overlap between repertoires was calculated by dividing the number of shared unique clonotypes by the size of the smaller repertoire. RTK rarefaction, the Chao1 estimator, and Recon v2.1 estimates of unobserved clonotypes were used to assess repertoire richness. For all TCRbeta clonotypes obtained by the gDNA method from a handful of donors, generation probabilities were computed with OLGA. The immuneACCESS repertoire file appears here via TCRdb, limited to in-frame rearrangements. These files lack a portion of the clones; in checked studies, under half of the deficit traces to unresolved V genes, and the cause of the others is not known. The V and J calls and clone size come from that table; D and trimming were worked out from the DNA. Here the sample has around 550,000 clones; about 95% occur a single time. The ten largest clones capture approximately 0.11% of the sample.

With regard to this clone: Its antigen target is currently unknown. Nothing much larger sits one base from this clone, and base qualities are not available.

CD8 naive samples were CD45RO-negative cells positively selected for CCR7, giving a CD45RA+CCR7+ population that excluded TemRA cells. Healthy HIV-negative adults with no recently reported acute infections or vaccinations were included as donors. Only Caucasian adults living in Nashville, Tennessee, USA were represented among the donors. After blood collection by leukapheresis, PBMCs were isolated using Ficoll-Histopaque density gradient centrifugation and then cryopreserved in the vapor phase of liquid nitrogen. Analytical flow cytometry was used to check the purity and quantity of every magnetically sorted T cell population. Each sorted fraction had its genomic DNA isolated and then quantified by UV absorbance on a Nanodrop 2000c. According to the germline V gene (reference sequence), CDR1 reads GTSNPN and CDR2 reads SVGIG. V drops 4 bases and J drops 3 bases, leaving 13 bases in between. The CDR3 measures 14 amino acids from cysteine to phenylalanine. Just CDR3 DNA is preserved here, 42 bases in frame from base 1.

Study-wide conclusions, independent of this receptor: Pairwise subsampling led to the expectation that sequencing depth would affect the degree of clonotype sharing among donors. Because the study included only a small number of donors, the genetic and exposure-history diversity represented was limited. Clonotypes shared by all four sorted-subset donors showed higher generation probabilities than non-shared clonotypes. Larger estimated clonotype richness was generally found for naive subsets than for memory subsets. Incomplete sequencing was indicated by rarefaction of sorted-subset datasets, despite the large sequencing depth. Across a few donors, around 5% of naive CD4, roughly 3.4% of naive CD8, under 2.5% of memory CD4, and 0.3% to 0.45% of memory CD8 clonotypes were shared. Sampling was restricted to blood, and TCR repertoires in tissues likely differ from the TCR repertoires found in blood.

The material sequenced was naive CD8+ T cells sorted from blood. Explained via the paper, the cell subset or site label denotes: CD45RA+CCR7+. This sequence originates from a woman in her 30s in good health. This sequence uses TRBV30 and TRBJ1-5; no D gene is confidently identified. The nucleotide sequence reads TGTGCCTGGACTTCCGGTAGCACCAATCAGCCCCAGCATTTT. It encodes CAWTSGSTNQPQHF.